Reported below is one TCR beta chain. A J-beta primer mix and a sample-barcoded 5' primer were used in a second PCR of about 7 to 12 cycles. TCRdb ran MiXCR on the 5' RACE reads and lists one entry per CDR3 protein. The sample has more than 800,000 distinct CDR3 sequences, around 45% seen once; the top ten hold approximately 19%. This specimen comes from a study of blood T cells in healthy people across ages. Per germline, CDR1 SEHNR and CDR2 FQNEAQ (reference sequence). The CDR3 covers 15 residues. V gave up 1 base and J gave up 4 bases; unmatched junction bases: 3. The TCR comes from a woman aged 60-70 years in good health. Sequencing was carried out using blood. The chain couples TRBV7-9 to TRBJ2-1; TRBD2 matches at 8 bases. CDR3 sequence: CASSLELAEYNEQFF. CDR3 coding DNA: TGTGCCAGCAGCTTAGAACTAGCGGAATACAATGAGCAGTTCTTC.